This T cell receptor beta chain stems from a study of control samples from healthy donors and cancer patients (dated by TCRdb to the early 2020s). Concerning this clone: Its antigen remains undetermined. Base quality data are lacking; no much larger clone is found one base away.

The receptor library was made with the immunoSEQ multiplex PCR assay. Drawn from immuneACCESS, this table holds only the in-frame rearrangements with V and J called that TCRdb kept. Clones are partly lost; checked studies trace under half to an unresolved V gene and leave the rest unexplained. This sample has about 410,000 clones in its table, and over 75% of those were observed once. Clones ranked in the top ten supply 5% to 7% of the sample. The germline V gene supplies CDR1 MDHEN and CDR2 SYDVKM. Trimming leaves V shorter by 5 bases and J shorter by 5 bases, with the junction holding 7 bases beyond the gene matches. Inclusive of the bounding cysteine and phenylalanine, the CDR3 is 15 residues long. The entry retains the CDR3 DNA only, 45 bases that are in frame from base 1.

This chain is built from TRBV28 and TRBJ2-7; 12 bases in the middle match TRBD1. Sequenced input: PBMCs. This clonotype was obtained from a man aged 35 to 55 with head and neck cancer. The CDR3 region reads CASSIRDRGLDEQYF. The bases are TGTGCCAGCAGTATCCGGGACAGGGGGCTGGACGAGCAGTACTTC.